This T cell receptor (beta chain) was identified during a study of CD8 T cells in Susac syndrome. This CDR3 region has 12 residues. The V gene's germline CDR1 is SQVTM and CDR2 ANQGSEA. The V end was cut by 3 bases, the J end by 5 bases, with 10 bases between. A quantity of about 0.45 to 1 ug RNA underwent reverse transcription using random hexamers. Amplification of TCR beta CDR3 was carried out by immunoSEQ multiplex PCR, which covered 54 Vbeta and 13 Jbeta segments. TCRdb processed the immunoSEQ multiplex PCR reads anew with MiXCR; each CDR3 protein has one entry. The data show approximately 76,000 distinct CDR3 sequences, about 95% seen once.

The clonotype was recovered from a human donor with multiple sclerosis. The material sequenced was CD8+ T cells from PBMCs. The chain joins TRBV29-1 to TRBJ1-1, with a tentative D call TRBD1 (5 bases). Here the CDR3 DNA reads TGCAGCGTTGAGCCAGGGAAAACTGAAGCTTTCTTT. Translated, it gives CSVEPGKTEAFF.